A single sample gave rise to the 5 T cell receptor beta chains below, sequenced in a study of T cells in Graves' hyperthyroidism and ophthalmopathy. Regions amplified from RNA transcripts were the TCR beta CDR3 regions. First-round RT-PCR with HTBI primers amplified the TCR CDR3 region. One entry per CDR3 protein, called by TCRdb with MiXCR from the multiplex PCR reads. The profile shows roughly 520,000 distinct CDR3 sequences, 24% of them singletons. Sequencing was performed on blood. These receptors were obtained from a woman in her 30s with Graves' ophthalmopathy.

This clonotype was counted ten times or more. The chain combines TRBV30 with TRBJ2-5; 9 nucleotides line up with TRBD2. The CDR3 consists of 14 residues. Germline V lookup: CDR1 GTSNPN, CDR2 SVGIG (reference sequence). V shed 2 bases and J 5 bases; nucleotides not matched to a gene: 6. The CDR3 reads CAWSSSGVGETQYF. DNA of the CDR3: TGTGCCTGGAGTTCTAGCGGGGTAGGGGAGACCCAGTACTTC.

The chain carries TRBV5-1 and TRBJ2-5, with D hard to call. There are 13 residues in the CDR3. Germline V gives CDR1 SGHRS, CDR2 YFSETQ. V lost 6 bases and J 2 bases, leaving 11 bases between the germline ends. The CDR3: CASTGQVQETQYF. The CDR3, as DNA: TGCGCCAGCACGGGTCAGGTTCAAGAGACCCAGTACTTC. Variable domain in full (rest from reference TRBV5-1 and TRBJ2-5): KAGVTQTPRYLIKTRGQQVTLSCSPISGHRSVSWYQQTPGQGLQFLFEYFSETQRNKGNFPGRFSGRQFSNSRSEMNVSTLELGDSALYLCASTGQVQETQYFGPGTRLLVL.

At least ten counts were recorded for this clonotype. The chain carries TRBV18 and TRBJ1-1, with D unclear. The germline gives CDR1 KGHSH, CDR2 LQKENI. The CDR3 sequence is 14 residues long. Between the trimmed V and J ends, which lost 1 base and 6 bases, there was a span of 12 bases. The CDR3 spells CASSPQARRPEAFF. CDR3 DNA: TGTGCCAGCTCACCACAGGCCAGGCGTCCTGAAGCTTTCTTT.

This clonotype was recorded a few times. V gene TRBV4-1 combines with J gene TRBJ1-5; 9 bases line up with TRBD1. The CDR3 extends over 16 amino acids. The V gene end was trimmed by 1 base and the J gene end by 11 bases; junction bases not matched to a gene: 12. Germline CDR1 is MGHRA and CDR2 is YSYEKL. The CDR3 sequence is CASSQGPGQGFRAQHF. The CDR3, as DNA: TGCGCCAGCAGCCAAGGCCCGGGACAGGGTTTTCGAGCCCAGCATTTT.

The chain couples TRBV6-2 or TRBV6-3 to TRBJ2-7, with 7 bases identical to TRBD2. The CDR3 contains 14 residues. The junction had 8 bases not matched to a gene; V was cut back by 6 bases and J by 3 bases. CDR1 and CDR2 from the germline V gene are MNHEY and SVGEGT. The CDR3 loop reads CASRGRGEVYEQYF. In DNA, the CDR3 is TGTGCCAGCAGAGGTCGGGGGGAGGTCTACGAGCAGTACTTC.